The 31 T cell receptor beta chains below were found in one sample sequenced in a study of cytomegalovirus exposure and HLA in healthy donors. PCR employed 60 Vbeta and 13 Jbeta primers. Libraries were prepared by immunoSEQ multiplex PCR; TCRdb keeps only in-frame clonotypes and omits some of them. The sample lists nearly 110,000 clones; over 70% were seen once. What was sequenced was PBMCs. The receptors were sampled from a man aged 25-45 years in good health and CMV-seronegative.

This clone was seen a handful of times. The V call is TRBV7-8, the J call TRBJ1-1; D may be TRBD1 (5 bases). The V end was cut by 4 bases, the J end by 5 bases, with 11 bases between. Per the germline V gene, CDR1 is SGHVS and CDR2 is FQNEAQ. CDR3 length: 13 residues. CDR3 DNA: TGTGCCAGCAGCTGGGGGGGTGGGACTGAAGCTTTCTTT. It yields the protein CASSWGGGTEAFF.

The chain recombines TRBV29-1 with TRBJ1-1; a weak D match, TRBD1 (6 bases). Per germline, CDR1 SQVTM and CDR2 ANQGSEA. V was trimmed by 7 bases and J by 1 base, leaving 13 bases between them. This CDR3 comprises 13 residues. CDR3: CSADPGQNTEAFF. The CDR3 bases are TGCAGCGCCGATCCGGGACAGAACACTGAAGCTTTCTTT.

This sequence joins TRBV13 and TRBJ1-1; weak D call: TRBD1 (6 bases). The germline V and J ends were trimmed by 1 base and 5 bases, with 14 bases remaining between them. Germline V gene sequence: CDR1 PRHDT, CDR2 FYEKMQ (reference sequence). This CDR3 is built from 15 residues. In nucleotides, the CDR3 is TGTGCCAGCAGCTTAGCTACGGGACACGCGACTGAAGCTTTCTTT. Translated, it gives CASSLATGHATEAFF.

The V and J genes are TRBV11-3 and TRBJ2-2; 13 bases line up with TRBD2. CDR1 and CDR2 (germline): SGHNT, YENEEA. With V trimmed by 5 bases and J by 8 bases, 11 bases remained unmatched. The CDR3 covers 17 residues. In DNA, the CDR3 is TGTGCCAGCAGCCCTACTCTAGGGACTAGCGGGAATGGGGAGCTGTTTTTT. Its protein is CASSPTLGTSGNGELFF.

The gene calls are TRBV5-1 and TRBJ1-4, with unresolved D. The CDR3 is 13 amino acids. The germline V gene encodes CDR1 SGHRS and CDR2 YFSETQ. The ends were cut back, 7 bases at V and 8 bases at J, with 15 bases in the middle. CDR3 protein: CASARLSHEKLFF. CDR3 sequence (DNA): TGCGCCAGCGCCCGACTGAGCCACGAAAAACTGTTTTTT.

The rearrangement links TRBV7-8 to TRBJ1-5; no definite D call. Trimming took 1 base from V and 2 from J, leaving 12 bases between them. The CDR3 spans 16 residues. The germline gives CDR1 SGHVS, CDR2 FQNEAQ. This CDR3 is CASSLGAQKGNQPQHF. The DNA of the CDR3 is TGTGCCAGCAGCTTAGGGGCCCAGAAAGGCAATCAGCCCCAGCATTTT.

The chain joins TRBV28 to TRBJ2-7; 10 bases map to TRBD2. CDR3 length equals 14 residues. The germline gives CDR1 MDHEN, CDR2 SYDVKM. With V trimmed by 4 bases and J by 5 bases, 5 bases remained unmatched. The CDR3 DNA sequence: TGTGCCAGCAGTTGGCTAGCGGGAGCCGACGAGCAGTACTTC. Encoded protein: CASSWLAGADEQYF. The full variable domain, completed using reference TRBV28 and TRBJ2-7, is DVKVTQSSRYLVKRTGEKVFLECVQDMDHENMFWYRQDPGLGLRLIYFSYDVKMKEKGDIPEGYSVSREKKERFSLILESASTNQTSMYLCASSWLAGADEQYFGPGTRLTVT.

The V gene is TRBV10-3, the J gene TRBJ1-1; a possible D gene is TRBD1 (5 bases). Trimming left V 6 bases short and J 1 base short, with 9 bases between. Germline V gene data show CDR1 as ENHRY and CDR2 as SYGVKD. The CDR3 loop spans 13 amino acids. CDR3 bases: TGTGCCATCAGAGTGGGGGGGAACACTGAAGCTTTCTTT. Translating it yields CAIRVGGNTEAFF.

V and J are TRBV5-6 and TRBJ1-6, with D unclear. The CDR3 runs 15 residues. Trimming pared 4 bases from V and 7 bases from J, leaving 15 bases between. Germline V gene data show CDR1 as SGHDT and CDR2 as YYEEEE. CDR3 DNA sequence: TGTGCCAGCAGCCCCGAAGGACGGGAAAATTCACCCCTCCACTTT. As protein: CASSPEGRENSPLHF.

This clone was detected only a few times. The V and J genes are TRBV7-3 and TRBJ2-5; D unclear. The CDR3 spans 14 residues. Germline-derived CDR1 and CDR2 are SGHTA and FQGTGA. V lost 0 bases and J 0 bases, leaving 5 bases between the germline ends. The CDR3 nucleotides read TGTGCCAGCAGCTTAACCCCAGACCAAGAGACCCAGTACTTC. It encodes CASSLTPDQETQYF.

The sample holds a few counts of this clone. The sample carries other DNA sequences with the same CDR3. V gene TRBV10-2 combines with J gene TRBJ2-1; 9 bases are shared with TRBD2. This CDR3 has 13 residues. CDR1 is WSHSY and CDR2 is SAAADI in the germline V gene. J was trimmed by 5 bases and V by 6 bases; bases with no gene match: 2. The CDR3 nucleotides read TGCGCCAGCAGGACTAGCGGTAACAATGAGCAGTTCTTC. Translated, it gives CASRTSGNNEQFF.

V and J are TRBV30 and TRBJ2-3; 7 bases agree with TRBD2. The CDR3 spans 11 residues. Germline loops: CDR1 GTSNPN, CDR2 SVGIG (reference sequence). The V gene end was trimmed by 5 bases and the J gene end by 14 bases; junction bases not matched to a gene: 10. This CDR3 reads CAWVRGDFAYF. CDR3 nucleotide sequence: TGTGCCTGGGTTCGGGGGGACTTCGCGTATTTT.

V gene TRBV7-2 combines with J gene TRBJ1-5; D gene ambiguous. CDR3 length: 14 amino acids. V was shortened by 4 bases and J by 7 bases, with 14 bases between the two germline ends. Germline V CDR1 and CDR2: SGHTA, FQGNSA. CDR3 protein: CASSSNSVAQPQHF. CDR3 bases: TGTGCCAGCAGCTCAAATAGTGTAGCGCAGCCCCAGCATTTT. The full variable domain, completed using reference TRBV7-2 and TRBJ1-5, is GAGVSQSPSNKVTEKGKDVELRCDPISGHTALYWYRQSLGQGLEFLIYFQGNSAPDKSGLPSDRFSAERTGGSVSTLTIQRTQQEDSAVYLCASSSNSVAQPQHFGDGTRLSIL.

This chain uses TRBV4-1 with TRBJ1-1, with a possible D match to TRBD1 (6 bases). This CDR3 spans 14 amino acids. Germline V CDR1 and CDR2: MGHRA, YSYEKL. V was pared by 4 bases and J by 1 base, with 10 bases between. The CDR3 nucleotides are TGCGCCAGCAGCCCTCAGGGACAGAACACTGAAGCTTTCTTT. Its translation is CASSPQGQNTEAFF.

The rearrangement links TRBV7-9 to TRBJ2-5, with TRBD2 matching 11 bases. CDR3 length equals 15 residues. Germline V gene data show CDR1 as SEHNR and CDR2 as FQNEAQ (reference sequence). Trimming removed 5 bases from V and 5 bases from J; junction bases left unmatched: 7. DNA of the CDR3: TGTGCCAGCAGCCCATCCTTAGCGGGGGGGGAGACCCAGTACTTC. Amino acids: CASSPSLAGGETQYF.

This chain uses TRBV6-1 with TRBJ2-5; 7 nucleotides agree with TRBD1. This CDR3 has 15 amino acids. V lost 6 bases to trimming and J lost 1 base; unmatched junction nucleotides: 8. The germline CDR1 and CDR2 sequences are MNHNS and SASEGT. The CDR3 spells CASRKTGMSQETQYF. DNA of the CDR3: TGTGCCAGCAGGAAGACAGGGATGTCCCAAGAGACCCAGTACTTC.

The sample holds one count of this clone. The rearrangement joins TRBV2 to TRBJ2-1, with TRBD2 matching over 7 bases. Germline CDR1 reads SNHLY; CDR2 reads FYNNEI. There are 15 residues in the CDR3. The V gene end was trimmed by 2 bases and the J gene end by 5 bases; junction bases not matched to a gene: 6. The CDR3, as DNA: TGTGCCAGCAGTGAATCCAGCGGGGTCAACAATGAGCAGTTCTTC. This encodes CASSESSGVNNEQFF.

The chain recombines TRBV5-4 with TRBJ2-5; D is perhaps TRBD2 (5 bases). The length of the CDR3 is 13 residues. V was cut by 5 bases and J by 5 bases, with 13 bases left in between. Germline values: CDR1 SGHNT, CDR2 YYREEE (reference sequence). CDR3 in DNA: TGTGCCAGCAGACCTGAACTAGATGAGACCCAGTACTTC. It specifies CASRPELDETQYF. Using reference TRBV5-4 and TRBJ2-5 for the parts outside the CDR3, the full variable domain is ETGVTQSPTHLIKTRGQQVTLRCSSQSGHNTVSWYQQALGQGPQFIFQYYREEENGRGNFPPRFSGLQFPNYSSELNVNALELDDSALYLCASRPELDETQYFGPGTRLLVL.

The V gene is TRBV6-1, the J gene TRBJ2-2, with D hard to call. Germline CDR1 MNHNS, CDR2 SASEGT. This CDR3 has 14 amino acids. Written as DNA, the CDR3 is TGTGCGTCGACATCCAACACGAACACCGGGGAGCTGTTTTTT. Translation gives CASTSNTNTGELFF.

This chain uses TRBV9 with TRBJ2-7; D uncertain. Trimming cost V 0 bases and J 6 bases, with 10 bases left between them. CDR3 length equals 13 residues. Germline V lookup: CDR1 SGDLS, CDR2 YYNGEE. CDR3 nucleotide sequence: TGTGCCAGCAGCGTAGTAGTCTCCGGCGAGCAGTACTTC. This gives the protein CASSVVVSGEQYF.

CDR3 sequence reads: CASSLAGATGNTIYF. Here the CDR3 DNA reads TGTGCCAGCAGTTTAGCAGGGGCAACTGGAAACACCATATATTTT. The chain combines TRBV28 with TRBJ1-3; possibly TRBD1 for D (6 bases). Trimming took off 2 bases at V and 2 bases at J, with 10 bases between the two ends. Germline V gene sequence: CDR1 MDHEN, CDR2 SYDVKM. The CDR3 totals 15 residues. The full variable domain, rest sourced from reference TRBV28 and TRBJ1-3, is DVKVTQSSRYLVKRTGEKVFLECVQDMDHENMFWYRQDPGLGLRLIYFSYDVKMKEKGDIPEGYSVSREKKERFSLILESASTNQTSMYLCASSLAGATGNTIYFGEGSWLTVV.

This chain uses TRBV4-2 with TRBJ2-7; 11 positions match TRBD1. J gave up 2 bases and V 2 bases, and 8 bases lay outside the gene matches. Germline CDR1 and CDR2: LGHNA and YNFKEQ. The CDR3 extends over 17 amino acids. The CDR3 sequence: CASSQSDRDRGAYEQYF. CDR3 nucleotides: TGTGCCAGCAGCCAAAGCGACCGGGACAGGGGGGCCTACGAGCAGTACTTC.

The DNA of the CDR3 is TGTGCCTGGAGTACAGGGTGGAATTTGGAAAAACTGTTTTTT. It translates to CAWSTGWNLEKLFF. V gene TRBV30 combines with J gene TRBJ1-4; D might be TRBD1 (6 bases). From germline, CDR1 is GTSNPN and CDR2 SVGIG (reference sequence). The ends were cut back, 2 bases at V and 8 bases at J, with 15 bases in the middle. There are 14 residues in the CDR3. Based on the CDR3 plus reference TRBV30 and TRBJ1-4, the full variable domain is SQTIHQWPATLVQPVGSPLSLECTVEGTSNPNLYWYRQAAGRGLQLLFYSVGIGQISSEVPQNLSASRPQDRQFILSSKKLLLSDSGFYLCAWSTGWNLEKLFFGSGTQLSVL.

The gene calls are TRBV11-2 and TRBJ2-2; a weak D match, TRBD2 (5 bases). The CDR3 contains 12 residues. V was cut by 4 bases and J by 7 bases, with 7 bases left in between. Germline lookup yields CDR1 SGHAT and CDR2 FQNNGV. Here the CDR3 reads CASSSRGGELFF. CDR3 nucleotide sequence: TGTGCCAGCAGCTCTCGGGGCGGGGAGCTGTTTTTT. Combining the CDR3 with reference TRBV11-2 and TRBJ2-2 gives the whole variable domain EAGVAQSPRYKIIEKRQSVAFWCNPISGHATLYWYQQILGQGPKLLIQFQNNGVVDDSQLPKDRFSAERLKGVDSTLKIQPAKLEDSAVYLCASSSRGGELFFGEGSRLTVL.

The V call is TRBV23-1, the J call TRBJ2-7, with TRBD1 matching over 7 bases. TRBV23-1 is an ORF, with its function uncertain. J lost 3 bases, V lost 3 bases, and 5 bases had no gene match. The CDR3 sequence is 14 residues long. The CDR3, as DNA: TGCGCCAGCAGTCAGGGGCAGGGGGACTACGAGCAGTACTTC. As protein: CASSQGQGDYEQYF.

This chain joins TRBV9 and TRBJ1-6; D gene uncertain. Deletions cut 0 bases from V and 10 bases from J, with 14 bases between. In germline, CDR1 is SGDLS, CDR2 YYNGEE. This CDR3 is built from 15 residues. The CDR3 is CASSVGGAEGSPLHF. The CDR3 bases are TGTGCCAGCAGCGTAGGGGGAGCGGAGGGATCACCCCTCCACTTT.

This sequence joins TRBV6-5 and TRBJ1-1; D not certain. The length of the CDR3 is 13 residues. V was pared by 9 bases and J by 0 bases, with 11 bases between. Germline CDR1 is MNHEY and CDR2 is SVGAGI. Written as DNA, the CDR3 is TGTGCCAGTACGGAGGCTCTGAACACTGAAGCTTTCTTT. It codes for CASTEALNTEAFF.

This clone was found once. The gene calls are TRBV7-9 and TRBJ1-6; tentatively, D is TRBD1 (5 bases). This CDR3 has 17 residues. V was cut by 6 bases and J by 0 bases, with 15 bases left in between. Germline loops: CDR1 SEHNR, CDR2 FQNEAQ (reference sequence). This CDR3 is CASSKQAASSYNSPLHF. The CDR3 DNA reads TGTGCCAGCAGTAAACAGGCCGCCAGCTCCTATAATTCACCCCTCCACTTT. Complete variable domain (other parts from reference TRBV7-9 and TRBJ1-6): DTGVSQNPRHKITKRGQNVTFRCDPISEHNRLYWYRQTLGQGPEFLTYFQNEAQLEKSRLLSDRFSAERPKGSFSTLEIQRTEQGDSAMYLCASSKQAASSYNSPLHFGNGTRLTVT.

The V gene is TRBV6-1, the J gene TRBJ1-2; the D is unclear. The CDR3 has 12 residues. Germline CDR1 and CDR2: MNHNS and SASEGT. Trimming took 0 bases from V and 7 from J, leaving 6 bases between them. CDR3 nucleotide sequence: TGTGCCAGCAGTGAAGCCCCTTTTGGCTACACCTTC. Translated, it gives CASSEAPFGYTF.

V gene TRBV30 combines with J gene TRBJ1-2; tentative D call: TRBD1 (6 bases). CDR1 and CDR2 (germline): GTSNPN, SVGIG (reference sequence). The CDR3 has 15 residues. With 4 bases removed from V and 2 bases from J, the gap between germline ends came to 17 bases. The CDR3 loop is CAWNPLERGNYGYTF. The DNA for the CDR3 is TGTGCCTGGAACCCATTGGAGAGGGGGAACTATGGCTACACCTTC.

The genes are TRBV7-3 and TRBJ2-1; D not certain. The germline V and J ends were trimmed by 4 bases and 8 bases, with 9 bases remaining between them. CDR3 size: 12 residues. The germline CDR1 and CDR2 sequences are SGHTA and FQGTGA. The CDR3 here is CASSYGLDEQFF. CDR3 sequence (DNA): TGTGCCAGCAGCTATGGCCTAGATGAGCAGTTCTTC.